One sample yielded the 26 T cell receptor beta chains listed below, sequenced in a study of CD8 T cells in ankylosing spondylitis. TCRdb used MiXCR to reprocess the 5' RACE reads, holding one entry per CDR3 protein. This sample has hundreds of thousands of distinct CDR3 sequences, with around 19% found just once. Sequenced material: blood, either unsorted or a sorted T cell fraction (not recorded which). The receptors derive from a male donor with ankylosing spondylitis or in good health (not recorded which).

The chain employs TRBV12-3 or TRBV12-4 and TRBJ2-3; possible D gene TRBD2, 5 bases. The CDR3 runs 14 residues. Between the trimmed V and J ends, which lost 5 bases and 0 bases, there was a span of 9 bases. CDR3 DNA sequence: TGTGCCAGCAGTAACCCGGGGAGCACAGATACGCAGTATTTT. It is translated as CASSNPGSTDTQYF.

There are a few counts of this clonotype. The rearrangement joins TRBV10-3 to TRBJ1-5; the D gene is possibly TRBD1 (5 bases). Germline CDR1 is ENHRY and CDR2 is SYGVKD. The CDR3 is 15 amino acids. Trimming pared 6 bases from V and 4 bases from J, leaving 16 bases between. Here the CDR3 DNA reads TGTGCCATCAGCGGTACGGGCCAGGGTAATCAGCCCCAGCATTTT. Translation gives CAISGTGQGNQPQHF.

The J gene is TRBJ1-2, the V gene TRBV28; a possible D gene is TRBD1 (5 bases). Germline V lookup: CDR1 MDHEN, CDR2 SYDVKM. The CDR3 runs to 15 residues. V was clipped by 5 bases and J by 2 bases, with 15 bases between them. In nucleotides, the CDR3 is TGTGCCAGCAGTGTACCCCCCCCAGGGAACTATGGCTACACCTTC. It specifies CASSVPPPGNYGYTF.

This clonotype was detected only a few times. The chain recombines TRBV6-1 with TRBJ1-1; D possibly corresponds to TRBD1 (5 bases). The length of the CDR3 is 17 residues. Germline lookup yields CDR1 MNHNS and CDR2 SASEGT. The ends were cut back, 1 base at V and 7 bases at J, with 22 bases in the middle. In DNA form, the CDR3 reads TGTGCCAGCAGTGAAGATATTAGGGGTTTGGGGAGTATTGAAGCTTTCTTT. This translates into CASSEDIRGLGSIEAFF.

Many counts were recorded for this clonotype. V usage is TRBV6-1 and J usage is TRBJ1-1, with no clear D. Germline CDR1 is MNHNS and CDR2 is SASEGT. V lost 3 bases to trimming and J lost 0 bases, with 8 bases between them. The CDR3 is 14 amino acids. The CDR3 DNA sequence: TGTGCCAGCAGTGATGACCCCATGAACACTGAAGCTTTCTTT. Its protein is CASSDDPMNTEAFF.

On this clonotype: At one of its ends the junction is not consistent with the germline gene, which may arise from a read error. The chain couples TRBV12-3 or TRBV12-4 to TRBJ2-3, with 9 bases identical to TRBD2. The CDR3 has 18 residues. The DNA for the CDR3 is TGTACCAGCAGACTAGGGCTAGCGGGGCCTAGCAGCACAGATACGCAGTATTTT. This codes for CTSRLGLAGPSSTDTQYF.

In this sample, this clonotype turned up a few times. The V and J genes are TRBV29-1 and TRBJ1-1; D gene uncertain. Between the trimmed V and J ends, which lost 7 bases and 1 base, there was a span of 7 bases. Per germline, CDR1 SQVTM and CDR2 ANQGSEA. There are 11 residues in the CDR3. CDR3 nucleotides: TGCAGCGCTGTGGCGAACACTGAAGCTTTCTTT. The encoded protein is CSAVANTEAFF.

The chain uses TRBV20-1 and TRBJ1-6; D call uncertain. The V gene's germline CDR1 is DFQATT and CDR2 SNEGSKA (reference sequence). V was clipped by 3 bases and J by 10 bases, with 16 bases between them. This CDR3 has 14 amino acids. DNA of the CDR3: TGCAGTGCTAGTAAGGGCATAGAGGCGTCACCCCTCCACTTT. This translates into CSASKGIEASPLHF.

The CDR3 sequence: CAISGNTGELFF. DNA of the CDR3: TGTGCCATCAGTGGGAACACCGGGGAGCTGTTTTTT. The chain combines TRBV10-3 with TRBJ2-2, with D unresolved. V lost 4 bases, J lost 1 base, and 1 base lay in between. Germline V lookup: CDR1 ENHRY, CDR2 SYGVKD. The CDR3 runs to 12 residues.

This clonotype came up a few times. The J gene is TRBJ1-5, the V gene TRBV4-2; D might be TRBD1 (6 bases). CDR3 length: 15 amino acids. V was shortened by 3 bases and J by 3 bases, with 12 bases between the two germline ends. CDR1 LGHNA and CDR2 YNFKEQ come from the germline V gene. The CDR3 DNA reads TGTGCCAGCAGCCAGGGGGGGGCAACCAATCAGCCCCAGCATTTT. Protein sequence: CASSQGGATNQPQHF.

Ten or more counts support this clonotype. The chain links TRBV30 to TRBJ1-3, with D possibly TRBD1 on 6 matching bases. The V and J ends lost 4 bases and 3 bases respectively, with 16 bases between them. Germline CDR1 is GTSNPN and CDR2 is SVGIG (reference sequence). The CDR3 totals 15 residues. The CDR3 DNA reads as TGTGCCTGGATGGCGGGCAGGGGAGTTGGAAACACCATATATTTT. It specifies CAWMAGRGVGNTIYF.

This clonotype was seen more than once but under ten times. The CDR3 nucleotides read TGTGCCAGCAGCCCAACTAGCGGGAGAGGTACCGGGGAGCTGTTTTTT. This codes for CASSPTSGRGTGELFF. The rearrangement joins TRBV6-1 to TRBJ2-2, with 11 positions matching TRBD2. This CDR3 is built from 16 residues. Germline V gene data show CDR1 as MNHNS and CDR2 as SASEGT. The junction had 8 bases not matched to a gene; V was cut back by 6 bases and J by 5 bases.

This chain uses TRBV10-3 with TRBJ1-1; weak D call: TRBD1 (5 bases). The V end lost 7 bases, the J end lost 1 base, and 13 bases lay between the germline ends. From germline, CDR1 is ENHRY and CDR2 SYGVKD. This CDR3 is 14 amino acids long. CDR3 coding DNA: TGTGCCATCAAAAATGACGGGGGGAACACTGAAGCTTTCTTT. The encoded protein is CAIKNDGGNTEAFF.

This clonotype was recorded many times. The rearrangement links TRBV6-5 to TRBJ2-3; either TRBD1 or TRBD2 may supply D (5 bases each). The CDR3 totals 13 residues. The V end was cut by 4 bases, the J end by 5 bases, with 10 bases between. Per germline, CDR1 MNHEY and CDR2 SVGAGI. The CDR3 region is CASSSGPIDTQYF. CDR3 nucleotides: TGTGCCAGCAGTTCGGGACCCATAGATACGCAGTATTTT.

This clonotype has only a few counts. This chain uses TRBV29-1 with TRBJ2-4; the match to TRBD1 covers 10 bases. V shed 3 bases and J 1 base; nucleotides not matched to a gene: 12. Germline V CDR1 and CDR2: SQVTM, ANQGSEA. The CDR3 covers 18 residues. The DNA for the CDR3 is TGCAGCGTTGAGGTCGGGTGGGGGACAGGGGAGGCCAAAAACATTCAGTACTTC. It codes for CSVEVGWGTGEAKNIQYF.

As regards this clonotype: A read error may explain this, as a much larger clone is one base away. The chain combines TRBV20-1 with TRBJ1-2, with 11 bases fitting TRBD1. Germline CDR1 reads DFQATT; CDR2 reads SNEGSKA (reference sequence). Trimming at V came to 6 bases and at J to 8 bases, leaving 8 bases not matched to a gene. The CDR3 runs 13 residues. The CDR3 loop reads CSAAGQGAVGYTF. The CDR3 coding sequence is TGCAGTGCCGCCGGACAGGGGGCGGTAGGCTACACCTTC.

This rearrangement joins TRBV12-3 or TRBV12-4 to TRBJ1-2, with D perhaps TRBD1 (5 bases). This CDR3 has 13 amino acids. V was trimmed by 6 bases and J by 7 bases, leaving 15 bases between them. This chain's CDR3 is CASSPREETGYTF. The CDR3 bases are TGTGCCAGCAGCCCCAGGGAAGAGACTGGCTACACCTTC.

The rearrangement links TRBV27 to TRBJ1-1; D is ambiguous. The CDR3 has 15 residues. V was trimmed by 5 bases and J by 0 bases, leaving 13 bases between them. In germline, CDR1 is MNHEY, CDR2 SMNVEV (reference sequence). The CDR3 protein is CASSPRAGMNTEAFF. The CDR3, as DNA: TGTGCCAGCAGTCCCCGGGCGGGCATGAACACTGAAGCTTTCTTT.

This chain joins TRBV19 and TRBJ1-5; tentatively, D is TRBD1 (5 bases). Germline-derived CDR1 and CDR2 are LNHDA and SQIVND (reference sequence). This CDR3 spans 14 amino acids. Trimming shortened V by 5 bases and J by 6 bases, and 14 bases separated the two germline ends. CDR3 in DNA: TGTGCCAGTAGTTGGGGAGGGGCGTTTCAGCCCCAGCATTTT. The encoded protein is CASSWGGAFQPQHF.

The CDR3 DNA follows: TGCAGTGCTAGGCAACTAGCGGGAGCCACAGATACGCAGTATTTT. It yields the protein CSARQLAGATDTQYF. The chain combines TRBV20-1 with TRBJ2-3; 11 positions agree with TRBD2. V shed 3 bases and J 2 bases; nucleotides not matched to a gene: 4. The CDR3 has 15 amino acids. Germline V lookup: CDR1 DFQATT, CDR2 SNEGSKA (reference sequence).

V gene TRBV6-1 combines with J gene TRBJ1-2; D uncertain. Deletions cut 6 bases from V and 3 bases from J, with 14 bases between. Germline assignment: CDR1 MNHNS and CDR2 SASEGT. This CDR3 contains 14 residues. The CDR3 is CASSPTWTHYGYTF. Written as DNA, the CDR3 is TGTGCCAGCAGCCCTACTTGGACTCACTATGGCTACACCTTC.

The chain recombines TRBV7-2 with TRBJ2-1, with 14 positions matching TRBD2. Trimming removed 0 bases from V and 0 bases from J; junction bases left unmatched: 4. This CDR3 has 19 residues. The germline V gene has CDR1 SGHTA and CDR2 FQGNSA. CDR3 sequence (DNA): TGTGCCAGCAGCTTAGCTAGACTAGCGGGGGGGCCCTCCTACAATGAGCAGTTCTTC. It specifies CASSLARLAGGPSYNEQFF.

Ten or more counts support this clonotype. CDR3: CASSGRGTNTGELFF. The CDR3, as DNA: TGTGCCAGCAGTGGCAGGGGCACGAACACCGGGGAGCTGTTTTTT. This chain links TRBV12-3 or TRBV12-4 with TRBJ2-2, with D tentatively TRBD1 (6 bases). This CDR3 is built from 15 residues. The V gene lost 5 bases and the J gene lost 0 bases, with 10 bases spanning the gap.

This sequence joins TRBV12-3 or TRBV12-4 and TRBJ1-5, with D uncertain. Trimming took off 5 bases at V and 0 bases at J, with 8 bases between the two ends. The CDR3 consists of 14 residues. The CDR3 DNA reads as TGTGCCAGCAGTGCGTCCGTTAGCAATCAGCCCCAGCATTTT. It is translated as CASSASVSNQPQHF.

This sequence joins TRBV20-1 and TRBJ2-7; a weak D match, TRBD2 (6 bases). The CDR3 runs to 17 residues. The germline CDR1 and CDR2 sequences are DFQATT and SNEGSKA (reference sequence). V shed 0 bases and J shed 0 bases, with 18 bases lying between them. This CDR3 reads CSARDRVRSGSSYEQYV. The CDR3 nucleotides read TGCAGTGCTAGAGATCGAGTGAGGAGCGGGTCCTCCTACGAGCAGTACGTC.

This rearrangement joins TRBV20-1 to TRBJ2-3; TRBD2 aligns across 12 bases. CDR3 size: 16 residues. CDR1 is DFQATT, CDR2 SNEGSKA, per germline (reference sequence). After removal of 2 bases from V and 2 bases from J, the junction contained 5 bases not matched to a gene. The CDR3 nucleotides read TGCAGTGCTAGAACCGGACTAGCGGGATTCACAGATACGCAGTATTTT. Translation: CSARTGLAGFTDTQYF.